The 14 T cell receptor beta chains in this list originate from one sample, sequenced in a study of T cell responses to AZD1222 COVID-19 vaccine. This table comes from immunoSEQ multiplex PCR, and its TCRdb copy is limited to in-frame clones, with some not included. The sample yields about 120,000 clones, about 90% seen once. This specimen was peripheral blood, taken on day 0 of AZD1222 vaccination. These receptors all stem from an adult in good health.

This clone has just one count. V usage is TRBV6-5 and J usage is TRBJ1-3; D is uncertain. Germline CDR1 and CDR2: MNHEY and SVGAGI. The V end was cut by 0 bases, the J end by 0 bases, with 9 bases between. The CDR3 is made up of 16 amino acids. DNA for the CDR3: TGTGCCAGCAGTTACTCGGTTCGGATCTCTGGAAACACCATATATTTT. It encodes CASSYSVRISGNTIYF.

The chain links TRBV11-2 to TRBJ1-1; possibly TRBD1 for D (5 bases). The germline gives CDR1 SGHAT, CDR2 FQNNGV. V lost 3 bases, J lost 4 bases, and 9 bases lay in between. The CDR3 extends over 13 amino acids. The CDR3 here is CASSFTTATEAFF. In nucleotides, the CDR3 is TGTGCCAGCAGCTTCACGACAGCCACTGAAGCTTTCTTT. The full variable domain, in which reference TRBV11-2 and TRBJ1-1 provide the parts outside the CDR3, is EAGVAQSPRYKIIEKRQSVAFWCNPISGHATLYWYQQILGQGPKLLIQFQNNGVVDDSQLPKDRFSAERLKGVDSTLKIQPAKLEDSAVYLCASSFTTATEAFFGQGTRLTVV.

The CDR3 sequence: CAWFQRADTQYF. CDR3 bases: TGTGCCTGGTTCCAACGGGCAGATACGCAGTATTTT. The rearrangement uses TRBV30 and TRBJ2-3; unclear D gene. The CDR3 is made up of 12 amino acids. Germline V gene sequence: CDR1 GTSNPN, CDR2 SVGIG (reference sequence). V gave up 5 bases and J gave up 4 bases, with 10 bases separating them. Together with reference TRBV30 and TRBJ2-3, the CDR3 gives the full variable domain: SQTIHQWPATLVQPVGSPLSLECTVEGTSNPNLYWYRQAAGRGLQLLFYSVGIGQISSEVPQNLSASRPQDRQFILSSKKLLLSDSGFYLCAWFQRADTQYFGPGTRLTVL.

The chain has TRBV7-6 and TRBJ1-1, with 8 nucleotides matching TRBD1. This CDR3 has 15 residues. Trimming took 5 bases from V and 5 from J; bases not matched to a gene: 10. Germline V gene data show CDR1 as SGHVS and CDR2 as FNYEAQ. The CDR3 coding sequence is TGTGCCAGCAGCCCTCAGGGGGCGCCTGGGACTGAAGCTTTCTTT. Protein product: CASSPQGAPGTEAFF.

The CDR3 DNA reads as TGCGCCAGCAGCCAAGCTGATGGCGGCTACGAGCAGTACTTC. Translation: CASSQADGGYEQYF. The genes are TRBV4-3 and TRBJ2-7; no clear D gene. Germline CDR1 and CDR2: LGHNA and YSLEER. Trimming removed 1 base from V and 3 bases from J, with 10 bases in between. CDR3 length equals 14 residues.

This chain uses TRBV4-3 with TRBJ2-1; 10 positions match TRBD1. The CDR3 is made up of 15 amino acids. Trimming cost V 3 bases and J 11 bases; bases outside gene matches: 10. The germline gives CDR1 LGHNA, CDR2 YSLEER. The CDR3 coding sequence is TGCGCCAGCAGCCAGGCCGGGACAGGGGCATATAAGCAGTTCTTC. It is translated as CASSQAGTGAYKQFF.

The CDR3 coding sequence is TGCGCCAGCAGCTTAGACAGCCCAACGTTCGCCTACGAGCAGTACTTC. Translating gives CASSLDSPTFAYEQYF. This chain uses TRBV5-1 with TRBJ2-7; TRBD1 is a possible D gene (5 bases). The V end lost 2 bases, the J end lost 2 bases, and 17 bases lay between the germline ends. This CDR3 has 16 amino acids. Germline CDR1 and CDR2: SGHRS and YFSETQ.

The count of this clone is one. The chain employs TRBV2 and TRBJ2-1; TRBD2 is a possible D gene (6 bases). This CDR3 spans 15 amino acids. V lost 2 bases, J lost 3 bases, and 11 bases lay in between. CDR1 and CDR2 (germline): SNHLY, FYNNEI. The CDR3 coding sequence is TGTGCCAGCAGTGAACAGCTCGGGGGCTACAATGAGCAGTTCTTC. Translation gives CASSEQLGGYNEQFF.

The rearrangement links TRBV2 to TRBJ2-7; D call uncertain. V lost 1 base and J 7 bases, leaving 17 bases between the germline ends. CDR1 is SNHLY and CDR2 is FYNNEI in the germline V gene. The CDR3 is made up of 15 amino acids. CDR3 region: CASSEEFTFSQEQYF. The CDR3, as DNA: TGTGCCAGCAGTGAAGAGTTTACATTCTCTCAGGAGCAGTACTTC.

Regarding this clone: Different DNA sequences within this sample yield the same CDR3. This chain joins TRBV7-6 and TRBJ2-5; tentative D call: TRBD1 (5 bases). The CDR3 length is 13 residues. The ends were cut back, 3 bases at V and 2 bases at J, with 7 bases in the middle. Germline assignment: CDR1 SGHVS and CDR2 FNYEAQ. The CDR3 here is CASSLGRQETQYF. The CDR3 region has the DNA TGTGCCAGCAGCTTGGGGCGTCAAGAGACCCAGTACTTC.

This clone has just a few counts. The chain has TRBV2 and TRBJ2-1; TRBD2 agrees at 9 bases. The V segment lost 7 bases and the J segment 4 bases; nucleotides outside the gene matches: 5. CDR1 is SNHLY and CDR2 is FYNNEI in the germline V gene. The CDR3 runs to 14 residues. The CDR3 protein is CASNGGGAYNEQFF. The CDR3 DNA reads TGTGCCAGCAATGGCGGGGGGGCTTACAATGAGCAGTTCTTC.

This sequence joins TRBV4-1 and TRBJ1-3, with D perhaps matching TRBD1 (6 bases). The CDR3 runs to 16 residues. Germline values: CDR1 MGHRA, CDR2 YSYEKL. Trimming shortened V by 4 bases and J by 2 bases, and 15 bases separated the two germline ends. The CDR3 DNA is TGCGCCAGCAGCCCCCTCACGGGGGGGCCTGGAAACACCATATATTTT. Amino acids: CASSPLTGGPGNTIYF.

The chain links TRBV11-2 to TRBJ2-7; possibly TRBD2 for D (7 bases). V was cut by 2 bases and J by 5 bases, with 25 bases left in between. This CDR3 comprises 18 residues. Germline lookup yields CDR1 SGHAT and CDR2 FQNNGV. The CDR3 coding sequence is TGTGCCAGCAGCTTAAAAACCGGCCAAGGGGGGGTGAAGAACGAGCAGTACTTC. Its protein product is CASSLKTGQGGVKNEQYF.

This sequence joins TRBV2 and TRBJ1-2, with D uncertain. Germline V gives CDR1 SNHLY, CDR2 FYNNEI. V shed 7 bases and J shed 8 bases, with 11 bases lying between them. CDR3 length equals 11 residues. CDR3 sequence: CASTQLGGYTF. The DNA for the CDR3 is TGTGCCAGCACTCAGCTCGGGGGCTACACCTTC.